These 29 T cell receptor beta chains came from one sample sequenced in a study of blood T cell repertoires in COVID-19. Assay used: immunoSEQ multiplex PCR; TCRdb lists only in-frame clones, some missing. In the table there are under 300,000 clones, around 92% of which are singletons. Sequenced: PBMCs or T cells enriched from blood (not recorded which). The receptors stem from an older woman who had recovered from COVID-19.

The chain carries TRBV7-3 and TRBJ1-1; 8 bases align to TRBD1. The CDR3 has 14 amino acids. The germline V gene encodes CDR1 SGHTA and CDR2 FQGTGA. V was clipped by 3 bases and J by 6 bases; unmatched bases: 6. CDR3 bases: TGTGCCAGCAGCTTCGACAGGGGTTCCGCTGAAGCTTTCTTT. As protein: CASSFDRGSAEAFF.

The V call is TRBV5-1, the J call TRBJ2-2, with D possibly being TRBD1 (5 bases). Trimming left V 5 bases short and J 5 bases short, with 10 bases between. The germline gives CDR1 SGHRS, CDR2 YFSETQ. The CDR3 is 13 residues long. This chain's CDR3 is CASSAGSTGELFF. In DNA form, the CDR3 reads TGCGCCAGCAGTGCAGGGTCTACCGGGGAGCTGTTTTTT. Complete variable domain (other parts from reference TRBV5-1 and TRBJ2-2): KAGVTQTPRYLIKTRGQQVTLSCSPISGHRSVSWYQQTPGQGLQFLFEYFSETQRNKGNFPGRFSGRQFSNSRSEMNVSTLELGDSALYLCASSAGSTGELFFGEGSRLTVL.

The chain joins TRBV5-1 to TRBJ1-3, with D perhaps matching TRBD1 (6 bases). The germline V and J ends were trimmed by 4 bases and 2 bases, with 16 bases remaining between them. This CDR3 comprises 16 residues. Germline V gene data show CDR1 as SGHRS and CDR2 as YFSETQ. The CDR3 sequence: CASSPSFRTAGNTIYF. The CDR3 nucleotides are TGCGCCAGCAGCCCCTCCTTCAGGACAGCTGGAAACACCATATATTTT.

V is TRBV11-2 and J is TRBJ2-5; possible D gene TRBD2, 6 bases. V lost 4 bases and J 0 bases, leaving 9 bases between the germline ends. The CDR3 covers 14 residues. Germline V CDR1 and CDR2: SGHAT, FQNNGV. Written as DNA, the CDR3 is TGTGCCAGCAGCTCGGGACTCTACCAAGAGACCCAGTACTTC. Translating it yields CASSSGLYQETQYF.

The chain is built from TRBV19 and TRBJ2-4; 7 bases match TRBD1. Trimming removed 5 bases from V and 0 bases from J; junction bases left unmatched: 7. The CDR3 covers 16 residues. Germline V gene data show CDR1 as LNHDA and CDR2 as SQIVND (reference sequence). CDR3 DNA sequence: TGTGCCAGTAGTCCCTGGACAGGACTAGCCAAAAACATTCAGTACTTC. This translates into CASSPWTGLAKNIQYF.

Remarks on this clone: Compared with germline, one end of the junction differs, possibly owing to a read error. The chain uses TRBV7-7 and TRBJ2-5, with D hard to call. CDR1 SSHAT and CDR2 FNYEAQ come from the germline V gene (reference sequence). This CDR3 is built from 13 residues. The CDR3 loop is CASSLTYRETQYF. The CDR3 region has the DNA TGTGCTAGCAGCTTAACCTATCGGGAGACCCAGTACTTC.

J is TRBJ1-1 and V is TRBV28, with 10 bases matching TRBD1. V lost 1 base and J lost 10; bases outside the gene matches: 9. CDR1 is MDHEN, CDR2 SYDVKM, per germline. CDR3 length equals 15 residues. CDR3 amino acids: CASSLLGTGVGGAFF. Written as DNA, the CDR3 is TGTGCCAGCAGTTTATTAGGGACAGGGGTGGGAGGAGCTTTCTTT.

The chain links TRBV10-1 to TRBJ2-1, with 10 nucleotides matching TRBD2. The CDR3 extends over 15 amino acids. From germline, CDR1 is WNHNN and CDR2 SYGVQD (reference sequence). V lost 6 bases, J lost 2 bases, and 4 bases stayed unmatched. The CDR3 DNA is TGCGCCAGCAGCACGAGCGGGAGGGCCTACAATGAGCAGTTCTTC. Translating it yields CASSTSGRAYNEQFF.

The chain employs TRBV7-3 and TRBJ1-6; TRBD1 aligns across 7 bases. V dropped 5 bases and J dropped 9; count of bases not matched to a gene: 4. The CDR3 extends over 13 amino acids. Germline V gene sequence: CDR1 SGHTA, CDR2 FQGTGA. The CDR3 bases are TGTGCCAGCAGCGGGGACAGTAGTTCACCCCTCCACTTT. This translates into CASSGDSSSPLHF.

The genes are TRBV5-5 and TRBJ2-1; no firm D call. Germline assignment: CDR1 SGHKS and CDR2 YYEKEE (reference sequence). The CDR3 runs to 10 residues. V lost 4 bases to trimming and J lost 8 bases, with 4 bases between them. CDR3: CASSLYEQFF. As DNA, the CDR3 is TGTGCCAGCAGCCTCTATGAGCAGTTCTTC.

In its sample, this clone was seen once. Distinct nucleotide sequences in the sample also encode this CDR3. This sequence joins TRBV7-9 and TRBJ2-1; D not certain. Trimming cost V 3 bases and J 7 bases, with 7 bases left between them. The CDR3 sequence is 12 residues long. CDR1 and CDR2 from the germline V gene are SEHNR and FQNEAQ (reference sequence). The CDR3: CASSFSRNEQFF. In DNA, the CDR3 is TGTGCCAGCAGCTTCAGTCGAAATGAGCAGTTCTTC. The variable domain in full, with the rest retrieved from reference TRBV7-9 and TRBJ2-1, is DTGVSQNPRHKITKRGQNVTFRCDPISEHNRLYWYRQTLGQGPEFLTYFQNEAQLEKSRLLSDRFSAERPKGSFSTLEIQRTEQGDSAMYLCASSFSRNEQFFGPGTRLTVL.

The J gene is TRBJ2-1, the V gene TRBV30; 9 bases are a match to TRBD2. The germline CDR1 and CDR2 sequences are GTSNPN and SVGIG (reference sequence). The CDR3 extends over 16 amino acids. With V trimmed by 3 bases and J by 4 bases, 10 bases remained unmatched. CDR3 coding DNA: TGTGCCTGGAGGACCAAGACTAGCGGAGGATACAATGAGCAGTTCTTC. Residues: CAWRTKTSGGYNEQFF. Drawing the rest from reference TRBV30 and TRBJ2-1, the complete variable domain is SQTIHQWPATLVQPVGSPLSLECTVEGTSNPNLYWYRQAAGRGLQLLFYSVGIGQISSEVPQNLSASRPQDRQFILSSKKLLLSDSGFYLCAWRTKTSGGYNEQFFGPGTRLTVL.

The CDR3 nucleotides are TGTGCCAGCAGTGTTTGGCCGGGACTAGCGGTTGAGCAGTACTTC. Its protein product is CASSVWPGLAVEQYF. This chain uses TRBV2 with TRBJ2-7; 11 bases are shared with TRBD2. V shed 4 bases and J 7 bases; nucleotides not matched to a gene: 9. Germline loops: CDR1 SNHLY, CDR2 FYNNEI. This CDR3 has 15 amino acids.

V gene TRBV28 combines with J gene TRBJ2-4, with D possibly being TRBD2 (5 bases). Trimming stripped 5 bases from V and 3 bases from J, with 14 bases between. The CDR3 length is 15 residues. The germline V gene encodes CDR1 MDHEN and CDR2 SYDVKM. CDR3 loop: CASSGLDGVKNIQYF. The CDR3 coding sequence is TGTGCCAGCAGTGGACTCGACGGGGTCAAAAACATTCAGTACTTC.

The DNA for the CDR3 is TGTGCCAGCAGTTTATGGGGGAAGGGGACAGATACGCAGTATTTT. Translation gives CASSLWGKGTDTQYF. The chain combines TRBV28 with TRBJ2-3; D perhaps matches TRBD1 (5 bases). Germline V gene lookup returns CDR1 MDHEN and CDR2 SYDVKM. Trimming left V 0 bases short and J 3 bases short, with 10 bases between. The CDR3 runs 15 residues.

This chain connects TRBV7-9 to TRBJ2-5; TRBD1 might be the D (6 bases). The CDR3 has 11 amino acids. CDR1 SEHNR and CDR2 FQNEAQ come from the germline V gene (reference sequence). The V end lost 9 bases, the J end lost 5 bases, and 10 bases lay between the germline ends. For the CDR3, the DNA is TGTGCCAGGGAACAGGGCGAGACCCAGTACTTC. It codes for CAREQGETQYF.

The V call is TRBV7-9, the J call TRBJ1-2; TRBD1 is a possible D gene (5 bases). Deletions cut 8 bases from V and 8 bases from J, with 24 bases between. This CDR3 has 15 residues. From germline, CDR1 is SEHNR and CDR2 FQNEAQ (reference sequence). The CDR3 nucleotides read TGTGCCAGCGGAAGGGACGTCCGGGGACTGGAGGGCTACACCTTC. It yields the protein CASGRDVRGLEGYTF.

This clone was seen only once. CDR3 in amino acids: CASSISDSGGAHTQYF. Here the CDR3 DNA reads TGTGCCAGTAGTATTAGCGATAGCGGGGGGGCCCATACGCAGTATTTT. J is TRBJ2-3 and V is TRBV19; 11 nucleotides agree with TRBD2. Germline lookup yields CDR1 LNHDA and CDR2 SQIVND (reference sequence). V dropped 3 bases and J dropped 7; count of bases not matched to a gene: 9. The CDR3 loop spans 16 amino acids. Drawing the rest from reference TRBV19 and TRBJ2-3, the complete variable domain is DGGITQSPKYLFRKEGQNVTLSCEQNLNHDAMYWYRQDPGQGLRLIYYSQIVNDFQKGDIAEGYSVSREKKESFPLTVTSAQKNPTAFYLCASSISDSGGAHTQYFGPGTRLTVL.

V and J are TRBV19 and TRBJ1-3; D remains ambiguous. V was cut by 7 bases and J by 2 bases, with 15 bases left in between. Per the germline V gene, CDR1 is LNHDA and CDR2 is SQIVND (reference sequence). The CDR3 runs to 15 residues. The CDR3 loop reads CASTDIRAAGNTIYF. The DNA of the CDR3 is TGTGCCAGTACCGATATTCGTGCAGCTGGAAACACCATATATTTT.

The chain has TRBV27 and TRBJ1-1, with TRBD1 identical over 7 bases. V dropped 3 bases and J dropped 4; count of bases not matched to a gene: 8. CDR1 MNHEY and CDR2 SMNVEV come from the germline V gene (reference sequence). CDR3 length: 15 residues. This CDR3 is CASSFAHRGATEAFF. Written as DNA, the CDR3 is TGTGCCAGCAGTTTTGCACACAGGGGAGCCACTGAAGCTTTCTTT.

The chain couples TRBV4-1 to TRBJ1-5; possible D gene TRBD1, 6 bases. V shed 4 bases and J shed 4 bases, with 23 bases lying between them. Germline assignment: CDR1 MGHRA and CDR2 YSYEKL. The CDR3 runs 18 residues. CDR3 region: CASSRTSAQGRRNQPQHF. The CDR3 nucleotides are TGCGCCAGCAGCCGGACCTCGGCACAGGGACGTAGGAATCAGCCCCAGCATTTT.

The CDR3 DNA is TGTGCCAGCAGCGTATACGGGGGGGGCGTGGATACGCAGTATTTT. Residues: CASSVYGGGVDTQYF. V and J are TRBV9 and TRBJ2-3; 8 positions match TRBD2. This CDR3 has 15 residues. Germline V lookup: CDR1 SGDLS, CDR2 YYNGEE. Trimming at V came to 1 base and at J to 6 bases, leaving 7 bases not matched to a gene.

This rearrangement joins TRBV4-1 to TRBJ2-1, with D unclear. Trimming took off 0 bases at V and 0 bases at J, with 9 bases between the two ends. From germline, CDR1 is MGHRA and CDR2 YSYEKL. The CDR3 contains 16 residues. CDR3 in amino acids: CASSQDQASSYNEQFF. The CDR3 DNA reads TGCGCCAGCAGCCAAGACCAGGCAAGCTCCTACAATGAGCAGTTCTTC.

The V gene is TRBV21-1, the J gene TRBJ1-5; whether TRBD1, the table's D call, matches the DNA was not checked. TRBV21-1 has pseudogene status. This CDR3 spans 16 amino acids. The CDR3, as DNA: TGTGCCAGCAGCAAACCCCCCAGTCATAGCAATCAGCCCCAGCATTTT. It specifies CASSKPPSHSNQPQHF.

CDR3 DNA: TGCGCCAGCAGCTCCTCAAGGGGTAGGGATACAGAGAGAGATTATGGCTACACCTTC. It encodes CASSSSRGRDTERDYGYTF. V gene TRBV5-1 combines with J gene TRBJ1-2, with D tentatively TRBD1 (5 bases). Germline V CDR1 and CDR2: SGHRS, YFSETQ. V dropped 3 bases and J dropped 5 bases, with 29 bases sitting between them. The CDR3 covers 19 residues.

The chain employs TRBV9 and TRBJ2-7; TRBD1 matches at 9 bases. The germline V gene has CDR1 SGDLS and CDR2 YYNGEE. The V gene end was trimmed by 4 bases and the J gene end by 4 bases; junction bases not matched to a gene: 9. The CDR3 covers 15 residues. CDR3 residues: CASSLRGQGNYEQYF. In DNA form, the CDR3 reads TGTGCCAGCAGCTTGCGGGGACAGGGAAATTACGAGCAGTACTTC.

This chain connects TRBV7-3 to TRBJ1-6; 7 bases fit TRBD1. The CDR3 has 13 amino acids. V lost 5 bases to trimming and J lost 10 bases; unmatched junction nucleotides: 5. CDR1 is SGHTA, CDR2 FQGTGA, per germline. The CDR3, as DNA: TGTGCCAGCAGCGTCAACAGGGGATCACCCCTCCACTTT. Amino acid sequence: CASSVNRGSPLHF. Combining the CDR3 with reference TRBV7-3 and TRBJ1-6 gives the whole variable domain GAGVSQTPSNKVTEKGKYVELRCDPISGHTALYWYRQSLGQGPEFLIYFQGTGAADDSGLPNDRFFAVRPEGSVSTLKIQRTERGDSAVYLCASSVNRGSPLHFGNGTRLTVT.

The V and J genes are TRBV19 and TRBJ2-7, with 7 bases aligning to TRBD2. Per germline, CDR1 LNHDA and CDR2 SQIVND (reference sequence). The CDR3 sequence is 10 residues long. The CDR3: CKRGSYEQYF. CDR3 coding DNA: TGTAAGCGGGGTTCCTACGAGCAGTACTTC.

This clone was detected only once. The J gene is TRBJ2-5, the V gene TRBV29-1; 7 bases are a match to TRBD2. The germline V gene has CDR1 SQVTM and CDR2 ANQGSEA. This CDR3 has 13 residues. V was pared by 2 bases and J by 5 bases, with 5 bases of the junction left unmatched. The DNA of the CDR3 is TGCAGCGTTGAAAGGCAGGGAGGGGAGACCCAGTACTTC. Amino acids: CSVERQGGETQYF.